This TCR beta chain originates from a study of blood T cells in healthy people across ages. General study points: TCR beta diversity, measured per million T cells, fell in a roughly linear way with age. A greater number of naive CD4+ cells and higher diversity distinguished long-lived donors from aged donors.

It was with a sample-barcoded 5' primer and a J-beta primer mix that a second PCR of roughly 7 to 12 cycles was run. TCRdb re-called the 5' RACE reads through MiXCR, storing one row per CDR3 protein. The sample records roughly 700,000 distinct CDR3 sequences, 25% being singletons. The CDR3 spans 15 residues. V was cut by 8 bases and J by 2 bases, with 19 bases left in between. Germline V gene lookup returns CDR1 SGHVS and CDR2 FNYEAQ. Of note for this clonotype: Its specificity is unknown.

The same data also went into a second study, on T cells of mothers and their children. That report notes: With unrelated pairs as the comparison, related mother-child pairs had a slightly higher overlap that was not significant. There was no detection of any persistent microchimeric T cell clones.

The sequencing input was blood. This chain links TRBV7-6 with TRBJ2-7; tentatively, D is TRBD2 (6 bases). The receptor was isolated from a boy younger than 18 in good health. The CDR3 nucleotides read TGTGCCAGCCGAGAGGAGGGCCAAGGGGCCTACGAGCAGTACTTC. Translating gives CASREEGQGAYEQYF.